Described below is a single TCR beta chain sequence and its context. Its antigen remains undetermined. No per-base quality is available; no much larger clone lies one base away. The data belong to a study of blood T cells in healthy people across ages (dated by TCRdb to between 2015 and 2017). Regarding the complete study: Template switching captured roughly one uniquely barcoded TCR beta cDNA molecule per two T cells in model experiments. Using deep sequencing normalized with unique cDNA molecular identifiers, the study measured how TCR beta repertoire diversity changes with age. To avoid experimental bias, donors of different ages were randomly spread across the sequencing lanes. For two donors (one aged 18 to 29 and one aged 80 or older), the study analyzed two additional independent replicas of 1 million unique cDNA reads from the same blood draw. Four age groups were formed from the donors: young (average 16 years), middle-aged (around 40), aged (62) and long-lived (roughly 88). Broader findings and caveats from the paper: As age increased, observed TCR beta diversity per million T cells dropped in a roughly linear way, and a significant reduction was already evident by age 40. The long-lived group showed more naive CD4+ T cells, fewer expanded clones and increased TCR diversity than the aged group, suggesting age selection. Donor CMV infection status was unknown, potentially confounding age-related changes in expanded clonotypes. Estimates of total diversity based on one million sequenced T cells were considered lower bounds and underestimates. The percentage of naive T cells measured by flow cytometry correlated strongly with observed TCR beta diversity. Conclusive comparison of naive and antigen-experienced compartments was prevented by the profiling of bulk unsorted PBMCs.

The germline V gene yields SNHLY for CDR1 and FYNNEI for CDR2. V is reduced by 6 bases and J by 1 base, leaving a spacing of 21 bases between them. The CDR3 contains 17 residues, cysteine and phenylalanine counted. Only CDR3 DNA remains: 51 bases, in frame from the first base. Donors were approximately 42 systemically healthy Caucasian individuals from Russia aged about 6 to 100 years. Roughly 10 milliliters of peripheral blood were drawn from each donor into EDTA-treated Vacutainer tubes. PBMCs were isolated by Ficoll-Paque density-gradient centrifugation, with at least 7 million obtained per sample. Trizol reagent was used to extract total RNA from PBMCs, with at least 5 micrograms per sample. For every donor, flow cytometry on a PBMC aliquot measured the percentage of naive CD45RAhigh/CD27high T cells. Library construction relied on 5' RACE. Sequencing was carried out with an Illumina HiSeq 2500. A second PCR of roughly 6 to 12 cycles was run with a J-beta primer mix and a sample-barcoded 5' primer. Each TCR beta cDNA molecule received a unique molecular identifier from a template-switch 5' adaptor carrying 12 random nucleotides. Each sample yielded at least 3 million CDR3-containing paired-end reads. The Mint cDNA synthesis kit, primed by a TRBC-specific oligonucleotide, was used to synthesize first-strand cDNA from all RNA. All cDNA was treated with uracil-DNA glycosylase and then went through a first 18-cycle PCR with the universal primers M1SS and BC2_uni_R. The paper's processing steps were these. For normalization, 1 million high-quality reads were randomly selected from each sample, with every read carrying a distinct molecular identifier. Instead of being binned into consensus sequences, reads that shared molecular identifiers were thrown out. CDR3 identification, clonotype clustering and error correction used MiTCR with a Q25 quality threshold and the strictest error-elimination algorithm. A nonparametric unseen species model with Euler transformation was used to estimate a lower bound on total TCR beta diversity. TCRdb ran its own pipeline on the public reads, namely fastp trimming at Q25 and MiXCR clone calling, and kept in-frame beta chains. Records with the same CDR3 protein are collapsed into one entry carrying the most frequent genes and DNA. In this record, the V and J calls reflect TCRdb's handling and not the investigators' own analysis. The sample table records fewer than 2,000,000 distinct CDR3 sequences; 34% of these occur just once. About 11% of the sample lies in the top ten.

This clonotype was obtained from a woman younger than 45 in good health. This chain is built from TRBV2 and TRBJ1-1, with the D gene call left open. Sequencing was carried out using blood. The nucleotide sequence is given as TGTGCCAGCAGCCAACAACACAACCGGGGTCCGAACACTGAAGCTTTCTTT. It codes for CASSQQHNRGPNTEAFF.